The 15 T cell receptor beta chains below come from one sample, sequenced in a study of blood T cell repertoires in COVID-19. The table came from immunoSEQ multiplex PCR; TCRdb's copy has only in-frame clones and leaves some out. Found here are roughly 350,000 clones, about nine tenths of them singletons; the top ten hold more than 5.5%. Sequenced sample: peripheral blood. The origin of the receptors is a woman between 65 and 79 years old with COVID-19, enrolled during active disease.

V and J are TRBV28 and TRBJ1-1, with a possible D match to TRBD1 (5 bases). Germline CDR1 is MDHEN and CDR2 is SYDVKM. Trimming removed 6 bases at V and 2 bases at J, with 16 bases between. The CDR3 extends over 15 amino acids. In DNA form, the CDR3 reads TGTGCCAGCAGCTTCATGTTCGGGGGTAACACTGAAGCTTTCTTT. It is translated as CASSFMFGGNTEAFF. Using reference TRBV28 and TRBJ1-1 for the parts outside the CDR3, the full variable domain is DVKVTQSSRYLVKRTGEKVFLECVQDMDHENMFWYRQDPGLGLRLIYFSYDVKMKEKGDIPEGYSVSREKKERFSLILESASTNQTSMYLCASSFMFGGNTEAFFGQGTRLTVV.

This clone appeared a single time. The chain carries TRBV5-6 and TRBJ1-1; D is unclear. Germline CDR1 and CDR2: SGHDT and YYEEEE. The V end lost 2 bases, the J end lost 5 bases, and 16 bases lay between the germline ends. This CDR3 region has 15 residues. In nucleotides, the CDR3 is TGTGCCAGCAGCTTTGTAGGGAGCGCCGGGACTGAAGCTTTCTTT. It yields the protein CASSFVGSAGTEAFF.

V is TRBV27 and J is TRBJ1-4; D perhaps matches TRBD1 (5 bases). Germline loops: CDR1 MNHEY, CDR2 SMNVEV (reference sequence). The CDR3 runs 13 residues. With 6 bases removed from V and 8 bases from J, the gap between germline ends came to 13 bases. The CDR3 coding sequence is TGTGCCAGCAGATTGGCGGGGGGGGAAAAACTGTTTTTT. This encodes CASRLAGGEKLFF.

V is TRBV5-8 and J is TRBJ1-5; 7 positions agree with TRBD1. The CDR3 is 15 residues long. From germline, CDR1 is SGHTS and CDR2 YDEGEE. Unmatched junction bases numbered 6, after V lost 2 bases and J lost 4 bases. In nucleotides, the CDR3 is TGTGCCAGCAGCTTTGACAGGGCAGGGAATCAGCCCCAGCATTTT. Its translation is CASSFDRAGNQPQHF.

V is TRBV7-2 and J is TRBJ1-2; TRBD1 agrees at 9 bases. The CDR3 runs 16 residues. Germline V gene data show CDR1 as SGHTA and CDR2 as FQGNSA. The V and J ends lost 4 bases and 3 bases, in that order; junction bases with no gene match: 9. For the CDR3, the DNA is TGTGCCAGCAGCTCCGCAGGACAGGGGATTCACTATGGCTACACCTTC. Protein product: CASSSAGQGIHYGYTF.

The genes are TRBV5-6 and TRBJ2-7; D gene unclear. Germline CDR1 SGHDT, CDR2 YYEEEE. V was clipped by 7 bases and J by 0 bases, with 8 bases between them. The CDR3 is 12 residues long. CDR3 in amino acids: CASHGDSYEQYF. The CDR3 DNA reads TGTGCCAGCCACGGAGACTCCTACGAGCAGTACTTC.

The chain recombines TRBV6-5 with TRBJ2-1; TRBD2 agrees at 13 bases. Trimming cost V 4 bases and J 7 bases; bases outside gene matches: 7. Per germline, CDR1 MNHEY and CDR2 SVGAGI. The CDR3 covers 16 residues. Here the CDR3 DNA reads TGTGCCAGCAGTTCCTTACTAGCGGGGGGGCGAAATGAGCAGTTCTTC. Translation: CASSSLLAGGRNEQFF.

This chain joins TRBV6-5 and TRBJ2-3; the match to TRBD2 covers 8 bases. This CDR3 comprises 16 residues. Germline CDR1 and CDR2: MNHEY and SVGAGI. The trim removed 0 bases at V and 6 bases at J, leaving 8 bases unmatched. CDR3 region: CASSYSRVVAGDTQYF. CDR3 nucleotide sequence: TGTGCCAGCAGTTACTCGAGGGTGGTAGCGGGGGATACGCAGTATTTT.

The genes are TRBV2 and TRBJ1-5; D gene uncertain. Germline V gives CDR1 SNHLY, CDR2 FYNNEI. Trimming pared 6 bases from V and 0 bases from J, leaving 9 bases between. The CDR3 runs 14 residues. The CDR3 sequence is CASSGEYSNQPQHF. The DNA of the CDR3 is TGTGCCAGCAGCGGGGAGTATAGCAATCAGCCCCAGCATTTT. The full variable domain, completed using reference TRBV2 and TRBJ1-5, is EPEVTQTPSHQVTQMGQEVILRCVPISNHLYFYWYRQILGQKVEFLVSFYNNEISEKSEIFDDQFSVERPDGSNFTLKIRSTKLEDSAMYFCASSGEYSNQPQHFGDGTRLSIL.

This chain uses TRBV3-1 (or the pseudogene TRBV3-2) with TRBJ2-5; 8 nucleotides align to TRBD2. J gave up 6 bases and V 1 base, and 7 bases lay outside the gene matches. Germline CDR1 and CDR2: LGHDT and YNNKEL (reference sequence). This CDR3 region has 15 residues. Here the CDR3 reads CASSQAAGGGQTQYF. DNA of the CDR3: TGTGCCAGCAGCCAAGCGGCGGGGGGCGGGCAGACCCAGTACTTC.

The gene calls are TRBV2 and TRBJ2-1, with D possibly TRBD1 on 6 matching bases. Trimming removed 5 bases from V and 0 bases from J, with 11 bases in between. The germline CDR1 and CDR2 sequences are SNHLY and FYNNEI. The CDR3 has 15 residues. The CDR3 protein is CASSPGASSYNEQFF. CDR3 nucleotides: TGTGCCAGCAGTCCAGGGGCAAGCTCCTACAATGAGCAGTTCTTC.

This chain uses TRBV10-1 with TRBJ1-1; the D is unclear. The CDR3 length is 11 residues. Trimming stripped 7 bases from V and 7 bases from J, with 10 bases between. Germline loops: CDR1 WNHNN, CDR2 SYGVQD (reference sequence). This CDR3 reads CASMASGEAFF. The CDR3 nucleotides are TGCGCCAGCATGGCTAGTGGTGAAGCTTTCTTT.

The chain recombines TRBV21-1 with TRBJ1-2. TRBV21-1 is listed as a pseudogene. This CDR3 is built from 12 residues. The CDR3: CASSKEDGMGAF. In DNA form, the CDR3 reads TGTGCCAGCAGCAAAGAGGACGGGATGGGAGCCTTC.

V is TRBV6-6 and J is TRBJ1-5, with D perhaps matching TRBD1 (5 bases). V was trimmed by 5 bases and J by 1 base, leaving 12 bases between them. CDR1 is MNHNY and CDR2 is SVGAGI in the germline V gene (reference sequence). The CDR3 contains 15 residues. The CDR3 region has the DNA TGTGCCAGCAGTGACCTCGGGGGGAGCAATCAGCCCCAGCATTTT. Amino acid sequence: CASSDLGGSNQPQHF.

This chain joins TRBV19 and TRBJ2-5, with 10 bases aligning to TRBD2. Losses at the gene ends were 8 bases for V and 0 bases for J; bases not matched to a gene: 6. Germline loops: CDR1 LNHDA, CDR2 SQIVND (reference sequence). This CDR3 has 15 amino acids. CDR3 residues: CASGIAGGYQETQYF. CDR3 sequence (DNA): TGTGCCAGTGGGATAGCGGGGGGTTACCAAGAGACCCAGTACTTC.